This TCR beta chain originates from a study of T cells in Graves' hyperthyroidism and ophthalmopathy. Germline loops: CDR1 GTSNPN, CDR2 SVGIG (reference sequence). V lost 7 bases to trimming and J lost 4 bases; unmatched junction nucleotides: 7. The CDR3 has 13 amino acids. At least ten counts were recorded for this clonotype. The TCR beta CDR3 regions underwent amplification using RNA transcripts as the source. A set of HTBI primers served as the primers for a first-round RT-PCR of the TCR CDR3. TCRdb re-analysed the multiplex PCR reads in MiXCR, keeping a single row per CDR3 protein. Seen here are hundreds of thousands of distinct CDR3 sequences, roughly 17% observed once, and the top ten hold less than 4.5%.

Sample: blood. This chain uses TRBV30 with TRBJ2-5; 9 nucleotides match TRBD1. The receptor was derived from a young woman with Graves' hyperthyroidism. CDR3 bases: TGTGCCTTCACACAGGGGGCGAGAGAGACCCAGTACTTC. Its protein is CAFTQGARETQYF.